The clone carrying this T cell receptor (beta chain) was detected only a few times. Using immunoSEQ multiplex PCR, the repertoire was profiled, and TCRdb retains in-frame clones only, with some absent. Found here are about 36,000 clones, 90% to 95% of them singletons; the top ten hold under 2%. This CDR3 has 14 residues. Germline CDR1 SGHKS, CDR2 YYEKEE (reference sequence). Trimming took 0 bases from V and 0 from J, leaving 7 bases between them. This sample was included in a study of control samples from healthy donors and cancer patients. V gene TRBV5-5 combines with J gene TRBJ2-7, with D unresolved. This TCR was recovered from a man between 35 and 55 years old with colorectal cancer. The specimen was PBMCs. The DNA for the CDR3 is TGTGCCAGCAGCTTGGAAGGTAGCTCCTACGAGCAGTACTTC. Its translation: CASSLEGSSYEQYF.